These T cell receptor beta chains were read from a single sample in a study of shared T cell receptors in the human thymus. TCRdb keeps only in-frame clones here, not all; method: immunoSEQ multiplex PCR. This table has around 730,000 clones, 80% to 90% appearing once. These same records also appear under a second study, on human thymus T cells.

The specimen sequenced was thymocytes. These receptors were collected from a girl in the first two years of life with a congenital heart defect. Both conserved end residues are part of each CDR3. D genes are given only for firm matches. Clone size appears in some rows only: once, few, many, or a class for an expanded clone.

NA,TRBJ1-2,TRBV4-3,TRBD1,TGCGCCAGCAGCCAAGAGACAGGGGCAGGGGACTATGGCTACACCTTC,CASSQETGAGDYGYTF
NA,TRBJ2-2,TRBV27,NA,TGTGCCAGCACCCGAGGGTCCGGGGAGCTGTTTTTT,CASTRGSGELFF
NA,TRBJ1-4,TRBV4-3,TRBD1,TGCGCCAGCAGCTATCGGGACAGGGAGGATTTGGGGTCTGAGGAAAAACTGTTTTTT,CASSYRDREDLGSEEKLFF
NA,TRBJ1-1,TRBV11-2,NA,TGTGCCAGCAGCCCGGGGATAGGGTGGGGCACTGAAGCTTTCTTT,CASSPGIGWGTEAFF
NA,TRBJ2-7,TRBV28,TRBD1,TGTGCCAGCAGTTTCACCCAACAGACAGGGGAAGAGCAGTACTTC,CASSFTQQTGEEQYF
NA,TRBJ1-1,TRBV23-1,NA,TGCGCCAGCAGTCAATCCGGCGGGAGGGACACTGAAGCTTTCTTT,CASSQSGGRDTEAFF
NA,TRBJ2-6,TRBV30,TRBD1,TGTGCCTGGAGAACTTTTGGGGACAGGGCTGGGGCCAACGTCCTGACTTTC,CAWRTFGDRAGANVLTF
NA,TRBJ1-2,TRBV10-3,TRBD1,TGTGCCATCACCGAGGAGGGGGCGTGGGGCTATGGCTACACCTTC,CAITEEGAWGYGYTF
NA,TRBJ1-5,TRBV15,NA,TGTGCCACCAGCATCTCGATGGAGAAGGGGAGCAATCAGCCCCAGCATTTT,CATSISMEKGSNQPQHF
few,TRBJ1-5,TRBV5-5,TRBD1,TGTGCCAGCAGCTTTTCCGCATGGACAGGGGACTGGAATCAGCCCCAGCATTTT,CASSFSAWTGDWNQPQHF
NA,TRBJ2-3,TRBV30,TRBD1,TGTGCCTGGAGTGTACCCATGCGGGACAGGACTAGCACAGATACGCAGTATTTT,CAWSVPMRDRTSTDTQYF
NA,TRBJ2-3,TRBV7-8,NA,TGTGCCAGCAGCTCTTCGACTGGGTATGCAGATACGCAGTATTTT,CASSSSTGYADTQYF
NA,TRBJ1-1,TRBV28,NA,TGTGCCAGCAGTTTCAAGTTTGGGGGACTGATCACTGAAGCTTTCTTT,CASSFKFGGLITEAFF
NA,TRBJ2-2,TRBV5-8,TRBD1,TGTGCCAGCAGCTCCACCCGACAGGGTGGCACCGGGGAGCTGTTTTTT,CASSSTRQGGTGELFF
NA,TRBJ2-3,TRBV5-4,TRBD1,TGTGCCAGCAGCCATGGACAGGACACAGATACGCAGTATTTT,CASSHGQDTDTQYF
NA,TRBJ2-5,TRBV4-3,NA,TGCGCCAGCAGCCAAGTCCGGCACGGGGAGACCCAGTACTTC,CASSQVRHGETQYF
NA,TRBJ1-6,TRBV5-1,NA,TGCGCCAGCAGCTTGGTAGGGACACTTAACCCCAATTCACCCCTCCACTTT,CASSLVGTLNPNSPLHF
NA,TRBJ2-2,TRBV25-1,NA,TGTGCCAGCAGTGAGAGTTGGAACACCGGGGAGCTGTTTTTT,CASSESWNTGELFF
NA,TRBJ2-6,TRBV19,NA,TGTGCCAGTAGTATAGGGCTCCAGGGGAGTCCTTCTGGGGCCAACGTCCTGACTTTC,CASSIGLQGSPSGANVLTF
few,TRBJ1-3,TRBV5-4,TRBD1,TGTGCCAGCAGCCTCACCCCGGGACAGGGCAAAGGGGACTCTGGAAACACCATATATTTT,CASSLTPGQGKGDSGNTIYF
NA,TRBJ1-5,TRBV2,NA,TGTGCCAGCAGAGTTAAGGGAGGGATTGGCAATCAGCCCCAGCATTTT,CASRVKGGIGNQPQHF
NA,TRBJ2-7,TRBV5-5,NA,TGTGCCAGCAGCTTGAAACAGGGTCTCGACGAGCAGTACTTC,CASSLKQGLDEQYF
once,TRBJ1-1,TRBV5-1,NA,TGCGCCAGCAGCTATGGCAGGGAAGCTTTCTTT,CASSYGREAFF
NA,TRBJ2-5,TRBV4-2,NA,TGTGCCAGCAGCCAAGAGACTAGTCCCCAAGAGACCCAGTACTTC,CASSQETSPQETQYF
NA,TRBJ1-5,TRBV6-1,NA,TGTGCCAGCAGCCACGCGCCAGGGGATCAGCCCCAGCATTTT,CASSHAPGDQPQHF
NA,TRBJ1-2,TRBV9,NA,TGTGCCAGCAGCGTAGAGTTTGTGCCAGGGGACCACTATGGCTACACCTTC,CASSVEFVPGDHYGYTF
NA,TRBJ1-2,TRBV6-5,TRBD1,TGTGCCAGCAGTGCGACAGGGGCTGGAGGCTACACCTTC,CASSATGAGGYTF
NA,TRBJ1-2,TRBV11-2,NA,TGTGCTTACCCCGGACAGAGCTATGGCTACACCTTC,CAYPGQSYGYTF
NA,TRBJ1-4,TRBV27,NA,TGTGCCAGCAGTTACGCCAGAGGAAATGAAAAACTGTTTTTT,CASSYARGNEKLFF
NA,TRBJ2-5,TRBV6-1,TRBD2,TGTGCCAGCAGTGAACGAGGGCTAGCGGGGGGGCCAGAGACCCAGTACTTC,CASSERGLAGGPETQYF
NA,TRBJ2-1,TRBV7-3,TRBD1,TGTGCCAGCAGTAGAGGTCCCAGGGGGTCCTACAATGAGCAGTTCTTC,CASSRGPRGSYNEQFF
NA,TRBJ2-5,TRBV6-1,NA,TGTGCCAGCACCAACAGGTACCAAGAGACCCAGTACTTC,CASTNRYQETQYF
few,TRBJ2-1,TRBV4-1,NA,TGCGCCAGCAGCCACCGACACAGGGACAATGAGCAGTTCTTC,CASSHRHRDNEQFF
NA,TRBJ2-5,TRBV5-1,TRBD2,TGCGCCAGCAGACAGTGGGGAGGTAGCGGGCCCCAGGAGACCCAGTACTTC,CASRQWGGSGPQETQYF
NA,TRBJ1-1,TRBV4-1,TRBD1,TGCGCCAGCAGCCACACCTACGACAGGGGTACTGAAGCTTTCTTT,CASSHTYDRGTEAFF
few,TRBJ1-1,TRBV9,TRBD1,TGTGCCAGCAGCGTAGGGGGGGACAGGACGAACACTGAAGCTTTCTTT,CASSVGGDRTNTEAFF
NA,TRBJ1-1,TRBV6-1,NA,TGTGCCAGCAGTGAAACCATTTTTTACGATAGTGCGGGGGCTTTCTTT,CASSETIFYDSAGAFF